Shown below are 10 T cell receptor beta chains from a single sample sequenced in a study of blood T cell repertoires in COVID-19. The data were produced by immunoSEQ multiplex PCR, yet TCRdb's version contains in-frame clones alone and is incomplete. The table shows some 180,000 clones, with more than 80% occurring only once. Input material: peripheral blood. Every receptor here comes from a woman aged 55-69 years with acute or convalescent COVID-19.

The chain is built from TRBV11-2 and TRBJ1-4; no firm D call. This CDR3 comprises 15 residues. The ends were cut back, 5 bases at V and 3 bases at J, with 13 bases in the middle. Germline V gene lookup returns CDR1 SGHAT and CDR2 FQNNGV. This chain's CDR3 is CASSRRTEANEKLFF. The CDR3 coding sequence is TGTGCCAGCAGCCGACGGACGGAGGCTAATGAAAAACTGTTTTTT.

The chain employs TRBV9 and TRBJ2-3; 7 nucleotides align to TRBD1. Trimming removed 0 bases from V and 5 bases from J; junction bases left unmatched: 3. Germline-derived CDR1 and CDR2 are SGDLS and YYNGEE. CDR3 length: 14 amino acids. CDR3: CASSVAGGKDTQYF. In DNA form, the CDR3 reads TGTGCCAGCAGCGTAGCAGGGGGAAAAGATACGCAGTATTTT.

This sequence joins TRBV6-5 and TRBJ1-6; D remains ambiguous. The CDR3 contains 14 residues. V was trimmed by 3 bases and J by 8 bases, leaving 11 bases between them. The germline CDR1 and CDR2 sequences are MNHEY and SVGAGI. The CDR3 sequence is CASSYGGVDSPLHF. The CDR3 DNA is TGTGCCAGCAGTTATGGAGGCGTGGATTCACCCCTCCACTTT.

The gene calls are TRBV19 and TRBJ2-1; 7 bases are a match to TRBD1. This CDR3 comprises 15 residues. Germline lookup yields CDR1 LNHDA and CDR2 SQIVND (reference sequence). V lost 6 bases, J lost 6 bases, and 11 bases stayed unmatched. CDR3 bases: TGTGCCAGTAGGTGGGGCGGACAGGACCCCAATGAGCAGTTCTTC. Its translation is CASRWGGQDPNEQFF.

This clone was observed a handful of times. In the same sample, other DNA sequences code for this CDR3. The chain uses TRBV5-1 and TRBJ1-1; no clear D. CDR3 size: 11 residues. Trimming took 4 bases from V and 11 from J, leaving 12 bases between them. Germline V lookup: CDR1 SGHRS, CDR2 YFSETQ. This chain's CDR3 is CASSPGGRAFF. CDR3 nucleotide sequence: TGCGCCAGCAGCCCCGGAGGGCGGGCTTTCTTT.

This clone was observed a single time. This sequence joins TRBV30 and TRBJ1-2, with a tentative D call TRBD1 (5 bases). CDR3 length equals 14 residues. Trimming shortened V by 5 bases and J by 4 bases, and 17 bases separated the two germline ends. The V gene's germline CDR1 is GTSNPN and CDR2 SVGIG (reference sequence). CDR3 sequence: CAWLRNSGFYGYTF. CDR3 DNA sequence: TGTGCCTGGTTGCGTAACTCAGGGTTCTATGGCTACACCTTC.

The chain links TRBV18 to TRBJ1-1; D possibly corresponds to TRBD1 (5 bases). Germline loops: CDR1 KGHSH, CDR2 LQKENI. The CDR3 spans 12 residues. V was shortened by 6 bases and J by 6 bases, with 11 bases between the two germline ends. CDR3 DNA sequence: TGTGCCAGCTCCCAGGGAAGCTCTGAAGCTTTCTTT. Residues: CASSQGSSEAFF.

The V call is TRBV27, the J call TRBJ1-5, with 9 bases lining up with TRBD1. Germline V gene lookup returns CDR1 MNHEY and CDR2 SMNVEV (reference sequence). This CDR3 contains 14 residues. After removal of 10 bases from V and 6 bases from J, the junction contained 10 bases not matched to a gene. Here the CDR3 DNA reads TGTGCCACCCGGGGACAGGGATCGGTTCAGCCCCAGCATTTT. This encodes CATRGQGSVQPQHF.

The chain links TRBV30 to TRBJ1-3, with D maybe TRBD1 (5 bases). Trimming took 0 bases from V and 0 from J, leaving 15 bases between them. The CDR3 has 17 amino acids. Per the germline V gene, CDR1 is GTSNPN and CDR2 is SVGIG (reference sequence). CDR3 DNA: TGTGCCTGGAGTGTATGGGGCGGACGGAACTCTGGAAACACCATATATTTT. Translating it yields CAWSVWGGRNSGNTIYF.

The rearrangement links TRBV24-1 to TRBJ2-1, with a weak D call TRBD1 (6 bases). The germline V gene has CDR1 KGHDR and CDR2 SFDVKD. V lost 4 bases and J 0 bases, leaving 15 bases between the germline ends. The CDR3 sequence is 17 residues long. The CDR3 region is CATSDPVGGSSYNEQFF. DNA for the CDR3: TGTGCCACCAGTGACCCCGTAGGGGGAAGCTCCTACAATGAGCAGTTCTTC.